This T cell receptor beta chain originates from a study of human T cells and chemical hapten exposure. Study in general: Slight volume differences across pooled libraries mainly accounted for varying per-sample TCR yields. Overall study findings and caveats: With patch test score, the counts of PT1 expanded TCRs showed a positive correlation. Donors had alopecia, so their immune response may differ from healthy people's.

Germline values: CDR1 MNHEY, CDR2 SVGAGI. The CDR3 runs 16 residues. Unmatched junction bases numbered 9, after V lost 5 bases and J lost 3 bases. Using its own MiXCR run on the RACE reads, TCRdb lists one record per CDR3 protein. Of roughly 250,000 distinct CDR3 sequences in the sample, approximately 8.4% are singletons; the top ten hold 2% to 2.5%. The sample's time point: pre-sensitization, week 0. Treatment reported: therapeutic diphenylcyclopropenone sensitization with weekly scalp DPC. This clonotype has a count of ten or more. Its specificity is not known. The receptor was derived from a woman aged 40-49 years with alopecia areata. Some clones in this sample may be carry-over from other donors' samples. This material consisted of whole blood, taken in connection with sensitization to the hapten diphenylcyclopropenone (DPC). The chain is built from TRBV6-5 and TRBJ1-4, with 7 positions matching TRBD1. For the CDR3, the DNA is TGTGCCAGCAGTCCTTCGTTCCAGGGGGCTAATGAAAAACTGTTTTTT. This translates into CASSPSFQGANEKLFF.